Shown below are 28 T cell receptor beta chains from a single sample sequenced in a study of monozygotic twins with inflammatory bowel disease. TCRdb re-called the 5' RACE reads, yielding one record per CDR3 amino acid sequence without DNA. The listing records around 140,000 distinct CDR3 sequences. The sequenced material came from blood. These receptors were obtained from a human donor with ulcerative colitis or Crohn's disease, or a healthy co-twin of an affected twin (not recorded which).

The chain combines TRBV20-1 with TRBJ2-1. CDR1 DFQATT and CDR2 SNEGSKA come from the germline V gene (reference sequence). This CDR3 has 16 residues. CDR3 sequence: CSARELAGAPPDEQFF.

V is TRBV7-2 and J is TRBJ2-7; TCRdb reports TRBD2, a call that lacks DNA to check it against. The CDR3 has 14 residues. The V gene's germline CDR1 is SGHTA and CDR2 FQGNSA. This CDR3 reads CASSLGTRFYEQYF.

CDR3 protein: CSVGRTFGDTGELFF. The gene calls are TRBV29-1 and TRBJ2-2. The length of the CDR3 is 15 residues. Germline CDR1 reads SQVTM; CDR2 reads ANQGSEA.

V gene TRBV5-4 combines with J gene TRBJ2-2; TCRdb picks TRBD2, but there is no DNA to check that call. This CDR3 has 18 residues. Germline CDR1 reads SGHNT; CDR2 reads YYREEE (reference sequence). CDR3 sequence reads: CASSLGLAGKVGNGELFF.

The CDR3 protein is CASSNRQGMETQYF. The rearrangement uses TRBV9 and TRBJ2-5; as DNA is missing, the TRBD1 call by TCRdb cannot be tested. CDR3 length: 14 amino acids. In germline, CDR1 is SGDLS, CDR2 YYNGEE.

The chain carries TRBV7-3 and TRBJ2-2; TCRdb outputs TRBD2, but without DNA this stays unchecked. This CDR3 spans 15 amino acids. Germline assignment: CDR1 SGHTA and CDR2 FQGTGA. The CDR3 sequence: CASSRRGGGVGELFF.

The chain joins TRBV28 to TRBJ2-7. Germline assignment: CDR1 MDHEN and CDR2 SYDVKM. The length of the CDR3 is 13 residues. CDR3: CASSLIGSREQYF.

The chain is built from TRBV5-1 and TRBJ2-5; checking the TCRdb D call of TRBD2 is not possible without DNA. In germline, CDR1 is SGHRS, CDR2 YFSETQ. The CDR3 length is 17 residues. The CDR3 loop is CASSVYRGRENQETQYF.

The V gene is TRBV5-1, the J gene TRBJ2-6; absent DNA, TCRdb's TRBD1 call cannot be checked. Looked up from germline, CDR1 is SGHRS and CDR2 is YFSETQ. The CDR3 loop spans 15 amino acids. This chain's CDR3 is CASSLEGARANVLTF.

The rearrangement joins TRBV5-1 to TRBJ2-5. The CDR3 has 13 amino acids. Germline CDR1 SGHRS, CDR2 YFSETQ. CDR3 region: CASSLDQKETQYF.

The chain employs TRBV7-8 and TRBJ1-2; TCRdb calls TRBD1, which cannot be checked without DNA. CDR3 length equals 16 residues. In germline, CDR1 is SGHVS, CDR2 FQNEAQ. CDR3 sequence reads: CASCRFAGAANYGYTF.

This chain uses TRBV4-3 with TRBJ1-6; TCRdb lists TRBD1, though no DNA is available to test this call. CDR1 is LGHNA, CDR2 YSLEER, per germline. This CDR3 contains 15 residues. The CDR3 here is CASNGQGADNSPLHF.

CDR3 region: CASSQTVVKEAFF. The V gene is TRBV28, the J gene TRBJ1-1. The CDR3 contains 13 residues. CDR1 and CDR2 from the germline V gene are MDHEN and SYDVKM.

V usage is TRBV27 and J usage is TRBJ2-6; TCRdb's assignment of TRBD2 cannot be checked, as there is no DNA. This CDR3 contains 16 residues. Germline-derived CDR1 and CDR2 are MNHEY and SMNVEV (reference sequence). The CDR3: CASSFALGSGANVLTF.

This chain connects TRBV28 to TRBJ2-3; TCRdb picks TRBD1, but there is no DNA to check that call. Germline lookup yields CDR1 MDHEN and CDR2 SYDVKM. CDR3 length equals 14 residues. The CDR3 sequence: CASGTGQGMDTQYF.

The chain is built from TRBV12-3 or TRBV12-4 and TRBJ2-7. The CDR3 consists of 12 residues. The CDR3 here is CASSTGSYEQYF.

This sequence joins TRBV5-6 and TRBJ2-2. The CDR3 runs to 15 residues. Germline values: CDR1 SGHDT, CDR2 YYEEEE. The CDR3 protein is CASSLLTRIAGELFF.

V and J are TRBV7-9 and TRBJ1-6; without DNA, the TCRdb call of TRBD1 cannot be checked. The CDR3 runs to 14 residues. Per the germline V gene, CDR1 is SEHNR and CDR2 is FQNEAQ (reference sequence). The CDR3 spells CASSSGQGSSPLHF.

This CDR3 is CASSFASASSYEQYF. This chain connects TRBV27 to TRBJ2-7. Germline V CDR1 and CDR2: MNHEY, SMNVEV (reference sequence). The CDR3 loop spans 15 amino acids.

The chain recombines TRBV20-1 with TRBJ2-1; TCRdb gives TRBD2 as the D gene, but with no DNA this cannot be confirmed. This CDR3 comprises 13 residues. The V gene's germline CDR1 is DFQATT and CDR2 SNEGSKA (reference sequence). The CDR3 is CSAWTRAYNEQFF.

V usage is TRBV12-3 or TRBV12-4 and J usage is TRBJ2-7; TCRdb's D gene call, TRBD2, goes unchecked for lack of DNA. This CDR3 is 14 amino acids long. Here the CDR3 reads CASSSGGLSYEQYF.

The chain uses TRBV10-3 and TRBJ1-1; the TRBD1 assignment by TCRdb is unverifiable without DNA. Germline lookup yields CDR1 ENHRY and CDR2 SYGVKD. The CDR3 totals 14 residues. CDR3 sequence reads: CAISIDRGGTEAFF.

The rearrangement links TRBV11-2 to TRBJ2-7; the D call from TCRdb, TRBD2, cannot be confirmed without DNA. From germline, CDR1 is SGHAT and CDR2 FQNNGV. CDR3 length: 14 amino acids. The CDR3 is CASSLDPSGYEQYF.

The chain employs TRBV20-1 and TRBJ2-7; TCRdb reports TRBD1, a call that lacks DNA to check it against. Germline V lookup: CDR1 DFQATT, CDR2 SNEGSKA (reference sequence). The length of the CDR3 is 14 residues. CDR3 region: CSAGTQGGFYQQYF.

J is TRBJ2-7 and V is TRBV7-6. From germline, CDR1 is SGHVS and CDR2 FNYEAQ. CDR3 size: 14 residues. CDR3 loop: CASCSCVFSYEQYF.

This chain uses TRBV9 with TRBJ2-5. The CDR3 covers 12 residues. The V gene's germline CDR1 is SGDLS and CDR2 YYNGEE. The CDR3 loop is CASSAAGETHYF.

J is TRBJ2-3 and V is TRBV28; no DNA is available, so the TRBD1 call from TCRdb remains unchecked. The CDR3 extends over 17 amino acids. Germline CDR1 reads MDHEN; CDR2 reads SYDVKM. CDR3 residues: CASSSRVGRGFTDTQYF.

V gene TRBV5-1 combines with J gene TRBJ2-3; TCRdb calls TRBD1, which cannot be checked without DNA. CDR3 length: 14 residues. The germline CDR1 and CDR2 sequences are SGHRS and YFSETQ. The CDR3: CASSDDSGTDTQYF.